Described below is a single T cell receptor beta chain sequence and its context. A junction boundary mismatches the germline segment, possibly from a read error. The CDR3 is 12 amino acids. Germline V gene lookup returns CDR1 LGHDT and CDR2 YNNKEL (reference sequence). The data belong to a study of blood T cell repertoires in COVID-19. Study summary: Material from acute and convalescent COVID-19 was sourced from the United States, Italy and Spain.

Profiled with immunoSEQ multiplex PCR; TCRdb holds only in-frame clones, not every one. The table lists some 400,000 clones, under 90% of them singletons, with 1.7% in the top ten. This study enrolled people aged roughly 18 to 100 from about 26 US geographic areas. Each recovered donor of Cohort 3 presented with two negative PCRs, clearance, or symptom resolution. Sequenced sample: PBMCs or T cells enriched from blood (not recorded which). The receptor's source is a woman between 25 and 40 years old who had recovered from COVID-19. The chain carries TRBV3-1 (or the pseudogene TRBV3-2) and TRBJ2-7; D remains unclear. The CDR3 loop is CASSQGVYEQYF. CDR3 nucleotides: TGTGCCAGCAGTCAAGGAGTCTACGAGCAGTACTTC.